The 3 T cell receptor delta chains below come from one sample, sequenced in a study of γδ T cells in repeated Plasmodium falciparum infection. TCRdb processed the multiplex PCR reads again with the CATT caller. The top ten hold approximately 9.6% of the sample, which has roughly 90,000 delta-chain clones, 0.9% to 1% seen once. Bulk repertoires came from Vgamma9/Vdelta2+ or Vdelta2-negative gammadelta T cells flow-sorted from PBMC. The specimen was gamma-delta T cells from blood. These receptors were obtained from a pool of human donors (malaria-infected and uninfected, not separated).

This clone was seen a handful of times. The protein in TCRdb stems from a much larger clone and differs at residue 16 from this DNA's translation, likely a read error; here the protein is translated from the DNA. CDR3 sequence: CACDTLQDWGNNTDKPIF. CDR3 in DNA: TGTGCCTGTGACACCCTACAGGACTGGGGGAACAACACCGATAAACCCATCTTT. The J gene went uncalled, whereas the V gene is TRDV2; TRDD3, as called in the table, went unchecked against the DNA. This CDR3 is 18 amino acids long. Germline V CDR1 and CDR2: GEAIGNYY, EKD.

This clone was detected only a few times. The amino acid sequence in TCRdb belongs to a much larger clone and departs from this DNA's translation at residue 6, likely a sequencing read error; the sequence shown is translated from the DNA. For the CDR3, the DNA is TGTGCCTGTGACACCCCCGGGGATAAGGTGGCCGATAAACTCATCTTT. Translating gives CACDTPGDKVADKLIF. The rearrangement joins TRDV2 to TRDJ1, with 7 bases identical to TRDD3. Because TCRdb records no J gene, it was assigned here through a match of the DNA to germline. The V segment lost 0 bases and the J segment 3 bases; nucleotides outside the gene matches: 9. The CDR3 length is 16 residues. Germline loops: CDR1 GEAIGNYY, CDR2 EKD.

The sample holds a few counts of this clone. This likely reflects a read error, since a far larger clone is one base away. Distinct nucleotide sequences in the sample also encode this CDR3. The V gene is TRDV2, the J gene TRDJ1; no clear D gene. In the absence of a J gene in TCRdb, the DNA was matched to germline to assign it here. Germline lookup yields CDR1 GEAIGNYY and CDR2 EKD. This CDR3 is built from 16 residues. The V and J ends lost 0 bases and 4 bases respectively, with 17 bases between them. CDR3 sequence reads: CACDTIGVGRNDKLIF. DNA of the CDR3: TGTGCCTGTGACACCATCGGGGTGGGACGGAACGATAAACTCATCTTT.